These 20 T cell receptor beta chains share one sample of origin, sequenced in a study of cytomegalovirus exposure and HLA in healthy donors. The PCR was carried out with 60 Vbeta primers and 13 Jbeta primers. Only in-frame clones appear in the TCRdb table, and some are missing; sequencing was by immunoSEQ multiplex PCR. This table holds approximately 210,000 clones, roughly 86% found once. Sequencing was performed on PBMCs. These receptors originate from a woman aged 18-29 years in good health and CMV-seronegative.

This chain connects TRBV19 to TRBJ2-1; the match to TRBD2 covers 7 bases. The CDR3 covers 15 residues. The germline gives CDR1 LNHDA, CDR2 SQIVND (reference sequence). Germline trimming cut 5 bases from V and 5 bases from J; bases unmatched to any gene: 9. The CDR3 region has the DNA TGTGCCAGTAGTGCCTTGGCGGGAGCGAACAATGAGCAGTTCTTC. As protein: CASSALAGANNEQFF.

The chain is built from TRBV5-4 and TRBJ2-5; the D gene is possibly TRBD1 (5 bases). V was cut by 3 bases and J by 0 bases, with 9 bases left in between. Germline assignment: CDR1 SGHNT and CDR2 YYREEE (reference sequence). This CDR3 is 14 amino acids long. CDR3 DNA: TGTGCCAGCAGCTATACAGGAGACCAAGAGACCCAGTACTTC. Residues: CASSYTGDQETQYF.

CDR3 residues: CASSPRDRAYEQYF. In DNA, the CDR3 is TGTGCCAGCTCACCTCGGGACAGAGCCTACGAGCAGTACTTC. The rearrangement uses TRBV18 and TRBJ2-7; TRBD1 aligns across 7 bases. The CDR3 sequence is 14 residues long. Germline-derived CDR1 and CDR2 are KGHSH and LQKENI. V was pared by 3 bases and J by 2 bases, with 4 bases of the junction left unmatched.

The chain carries TRBV27 and TRBJ2-1, with 11 nucleotides matching TRBD1. Germline CDR1 MNHEY, CDR2 SMNVEV (reference sequence). The J segment lost 3 bases and the V segment lost 4 bases, leaving 5 bases of the junction unmatched. The CDR3 has 16 amino acids. Here the CDR3 DNA reads TGTGCCAGCAGTTCCGGGACAGGGGGATACTACAATGAGCAGTTCTTC. Its translation is CASSSGTGGYYNEQFF.

This clone has only one observation. The gene calls are TRBV6-5 and TRBJ1-2; no firm D call. This CDR3 contains 15 residues. Germline V lookup: CDR1 MNHEY, CDR2 SVGAGI. V gave up 0 bases and J gave up 4 bases, with 12 bases separating them. The CDR3 nucleotides are TGTGCCAGCAGTTACTCTTTCGGTAGTAGCTATGGCTACACCTTC. It codes for CASSYSFGSSYGYTF.

This clone has more than one count but fewer than ten. The chain carries TRBV10-3 and TRBJ1-4, with TRBD1 matching 11 bases. The CDR3 is 14 residues long. Germline loops: CDR1 ENHRY, CDR2 SYGVKD. J was trimmed by 12 bases and V by 2 bases; bases with no gene match: 5. The CDR3 here is CAISEDGTGGELFF. CDR3 in DNA: TGTGCCATCAGTGAGGACGGGACAGGGGGGGAACTGTTTTTT.

This clone was counted only a few times. This sequence joins TRBV18 and TRBJ2-2; a weak D match, TRBD1 (6 bases). The V end was cut by 2 bases, the J end by 4 bases, with 17 bases between. This CDR3 spans 17 amino acids. Germline V CDR1 and CDR2: KGHSH, LQKENI. The CDR3 region has the DNA TGTGCCAGCTCACCAGGTTCCAGGGGAGTTGGCACCGGGGAGCTGTTTTTT. This translates into CASSPGSRGVGTGELFF.

This clone was recorded a few times. The chain carries TRBV5-4 and TRBJ2-1; 8 bases align to TRBD2. CDR1 is SGHNT and CDR2 is YYREEE in the germline V gene (reference sequence). The CDR3 runs to 15 residues. V was clipped by 3 bases and J by 4 bases; unmatched bases: 6. The CDR3 DNA sequence: TGTGCCAGCAGCTCCCTAGGGACTAGTTACAATGAGCAGTTCTTC. Protein: CASSSLGTSYNEQFF. Using reference TRBV5-4 and TRBJ2-1 for the parts outside the CDR3, the full variable domain is ETGVTQSPTHLIKTRGQQVTLRCSSQSGHNTVSWYQQALGQGPQFIFQYYREEENGRGNFPPRFSGLQFPNYSSELNVNALELDDSALYLCASSSLGTSYNEQFFGPGTRLTVL.

This chain uses TRBV6-5 with TRBJ1-2; D is perhaps TRBD1 (5 bases). Germline V gene sequence: CDR1 MNHEY, CDR2 SVGAGI. Trimming shortened V by 2 bases and J by 11 bases, and 15 bases separated the two germline ends. The CDR3 has 13 amino acids. This chain's CDR3 is CASSYAGQMGYTF. CDR3 in DNA: TGTGCCAGCAGTTACGCCGGACAAATGGGTTACACCTTC.

The chain recombines TRBV18 with TRBJ1-1; D is perhaps TRBD1 (5 bases). The CDR3 sequence is 12 residues long. Germline CDR1 and CDR2: KGHSH and LQKENI. V lost 1 base and J 10 bases, leaving 10 bases between the germline ends. In DNA form, the CDR3 reads TGTGCCAGCTCACCACGGGGCGGGGGAGCTTTCTTT. This encodes CASSPRGGGAFF.

This chain joins TRBV7-8 and TRBJ1-5, with TRBD1 as a possible D gene (5 bases). The CDR3 is made up of 16 amino acids. CDR1 and CDR2 (germline): SGHVS, FQNEAQ. The V gene lost 5 bases and the J gene lost 4 bases, with 18 bases spanning the gap. Written as DNA, the CDR3 is TGTGCCAGCAGCCACGACAGCGAGGTTCCAAATCAGCCCCAGCATTTT. Protein: CASSHDSEVPNQPQHF.

The chain couples TRBV7-8 to TRBJ2-7, with D uncertain. Trimming took 1 base from V and 0 from J, leaving 13 bases between them. Germline lookup yields CDR1 SGHVS and CDR2 FQNEAQ. This CDR3 is 16 amino acids long. CDR3 sequence: CASSLGTSGYSYEQYF. CDR3 sequence (DNA): TGTGCCAGCAGCTTAGGTACGTCGGGTTACTCCTACGAGCAGTACTTC.

V gene TRBV6-5 combines with J gene TRBJ2-7; tentative D call: TRBD1 (7 bases). Germline values: CDR1 MNHEY, CDR2 SVGAGI. V was clipped by 3 bases and J by 5 bases, with 20 bases between them. The CDR3 loop spans 16 amino acids. The CDR3 nucleotides are TGTGCCAGCAGTTATGGGCCGGGACTCAGGGGGGACGAGCAGTACTTC. Translated: CASSYGPGLRGDEQYF.

The rearrangement uses TRBV6-4 and TRBJ1-3; D is undetermined. With 9 bases removed from V and 4 bases from J, the gap between germline ends came to 10 bases. The germline CDR1 and CDR2 sequences are MRHNA and SNTAGT. The CDR3 runs to 12 residues. The CDR3 nucleotides are TGTGCCAGGGGCCCGCGAGGAAACACCATATATTTT. Translated: CARGPRGNTIYF.

The rearrangement joins TRBV5-6 to TRBJ1-1; 10 nucleotides agree with TRBD1. The junction had 3 bases not matched to a gene; V was cut back by 2 bases and J by 5 bases. The CDR3 length is 14 residues. The germline V gene has CDR1 SGHDT and CDR2 YYEEEE. The CDR3 bases are TGTGCCAGCAGCTTAGGACAGGGGGGGACTGAAGCTTTCTTT. Encoded protein: CASSLGQGGTEAFF.

The rearrangement joins TRBV6-6 to TRBJ2-3; 9 bases map to TRBD1. V was clipped by 9 bases and J by 4 bases; unmatched bases: 5. The CDR3 length is 13 residues. Germline values: CDR1 MNHNY, CDR2 SVGAGI (reference sequence). CDR3 sequence (DNA): TGTGCCAGGGGACAGGGACTATCAGATACGCAGTATTTT. It yields the protein CARGQGLSDTQYF.

The CDR3 loop is CASSQDATPQGYEQYF. The DNA for the CDR3 is TGTGCCAGCAGCCAAGATGCAACTCCCCAGGGATACGAGCAGTACTTC. The gene calls are TRBV4-2 and TRBJ2-5; D perhaps matches TRBD1 (5 bases). The end of the DNA aligns better with TRBJ2-7, so the J call may be wrong. From germline, CDR1 is LGHNA and CDR2 YNFKEQ. The CDR3 has 16 amino acids.

The chain employs TRBV9 and TRBJ1-3; TRBD1 might be the D (5 bases). Trimming took 0 bases from V and 2 from J, leaving 6 bases between them. The CDR3 is 14 amino acids. Germline V CDR1 and CDR2: SGDLS, YYNGEE. The CDR3 DNA follows: TGTGCCAGCAGCGTAGCCAGGGCTGGAAACACCATATATTTT. Amino acid sequence: CASSVARAGNTIYF.

This sequence joins TRBV29-1 and TRBJ1-2; D remains unclear. The CDR3 is made up of 12 amino acids. V was cut by 4 bases and J by 4 bases, with 10 bases left in between. Germline V CDR1 and CDR2: SQVTM, ANQGSEA. CDR3 region: CSVVEGGYGYTF. The CDR3 bases are TGCAGCGTTGTCGAGGGAGGCTATGGCTACACCTTC. Using reference TRBV29-1 and TRBJ1-2 for the parts outside the CDR3, the full variable domain is SAVISQKPSRDICQRGTSLTIQCQVDSQVTMMFWYRQQPGQSLTLIATANQGSEATYESGFVIDKFPISRPNLTFSTLTVSNMSPEDSSIYLCSVVEGGYGYTFGSGTRLTVV.

With regard to this clone: The junction shows a germline mismatch at one end, possibly a read error. The chain has TRBV4-1 and TRBJ1-1, with D possibly being TRBD1 (5 bases). The germline V gene encodes CDR1 MGHRA and CDR2 YSYEKL. The length of the CDR3 is 15 residues. CDR3 DNA sequence: TGCGCCAGCAGCCCCCTCCGCGGGGCGAACACTGCAGCTTTCTTT. Translated: CASSPLRGANTAAFF.